This record looks at one T cell receptor (beta chain) sequence and its context. In germline, CDR1 is GTSNPN, CDR2 SVGIG (reference sequence). The germline V and J ends were trimmed by 0 bases and 8 bases, with 10 bases remaining between them. The CDR3 is 13 amino acids. This entry is derived from a study of blood T cell repertoires in COVID-19. Study context: Acute-phase and convalescent COVID-19 samples originated in the United States, Italy and Spain.

In the original processing: Amplifying reference gene primers gave estimates of nucleated cell counts. Repertoires were generated with immunoSEQ multiplex PCR, while TCRdb's copy carries only in-frame clones and drops some. V and J calls and clone size are given by that table; D and trimming were obtained from the DNA. The table includes 200,000 to 250,000 clones, 80% to 90% detected once. This receptor was identified in a woman aged 80 or over with active or convalescent COVID-19. This chain links TRBV30 with TRBJ1-4, with no clear D. Specimen: peripheral blood. The CDR3, as DNA: TGTGCCTGGAGTGTCTATAGAGCAGAAAAACTGTTTTTT. Amino acid sequence: CAWSVYRAEKLFF.